This TCR beta chain was identified in a study of blood T cells in healthy people across ages (dated by TCRdb to 2014 to 2015). Broadly, across the study: Template switching captured roughly one uniquely barcoded TCR beta cDNA molecule per two T cells in model experiments. Donors of different ages were randomly distributed across sequencing lanes to avoid experimental bias. Using deep sequencing normalized with unique cDNA molecular identifiers, the study measured how TCR beta repertoire diversity changes with age. Four age groups were formed from the donors: young (average roughly 15 years), middle-aged (around 37), aged (62) and long-lived (roughly 81). Using the same blood draw, the study looked at two additional independent replicas of 1 million unique cDNA reads for two donors, one aged 18 to 30 and the other aged 80 or older.

Donors were a few dozen systemically healthy Caucasian individuals from Russia aged about 6 to 100 years. Each donor gave around 9.5 milliliters of peripheral blood, collected into EDTA-treated Vacutainer tubes. Ficoll-Paque density-gradient centrifugation was used to isolate PBMCs, with at least 6.5 million per sample. Trizol reagent was used to extract total RNA from PBMCs, with at least 5.5 micrograms per sample. Naive CD45RAhigh/CD27high T cell percentages were measured by flow cytometry on a PBMC aliquot from every donor. The investigation overall reported the following: Compared with the aged group, the long-lived group had more naive CD4+ T cells, fewer expanded clones and increased TCR diversity, suggesting age selection. Observed TCR beta diversity per million T cells fell roughly linearly with age, and a significant reduction was already apparent by age around 40. Conclusive comparison of naive and antigen-experienced compartments was prevented by the profiling of bulk unsorted PBMCs. Because the CMV infection status of the donors was unknown, age-related changes in expanded clonotypes may potentially have been confounded. Estimates of total diversity from one million sequenced T cells were regarded as lower bounds and underestimates. A strong correlation was found between observed TCR beta diversity and the percentage of naive T cells measured by flow cytometry.

The CDR3 measures 15 amino acids from cysteine to phenylalanine. The CDR3 DNA has 45 bases and is translated from base 1. The receptor library was made with 5' RACE. Instrument used: Illumina HiSeq 2500. A second roughly 6 to 12 cycle PCR used a sample-barcoded 5' primer and a J-beta primer mix. Each TCR beta cDNA molecule received a unique molecular identifier from a template-switch 5' adaptor carrying 12 random nucleotides. At least 2.5 million CDR3-containing paired-end reads were obtained from each sample. First-strand cDNA was synthesized from all RNA with the Mint cDNA synthesis kit, primed by a TRBC-specific oligonucleotide. All cDNA was treated with uracil-DNA glycosylase and then went through a first 18-cycle PCR with the universal primers M1SS and BC2_uni_R. On the authors' methods: Each sample was normalized by randomly selecting 1 million high-quality reads, each carrying a distinct molecular identifier. Reads with shared molecular identifiers were discarded instead of being binned into consensus sequences. MiTCR, run with a Q25 quality threshold and the strictest error-elimination algorithm, handled CDR3 identification, clonotype clustering and error correction. A nonparametric unseen species model using Euler transformation provided a lower-bound estimate of total TCR beta diversity. The raw public reads went through TCRdb reprocessing: fastp at Q25, MiXCR clone calling, in-frame beta chains kept. Each entry merges the rows of one CDR3 protein and shows their most common DNA and genes. In this record, the V and J calls reflect TCRdb's handling and not the investigators' own analysis. The table for this sample lists almost 1 million distinct CDR3 sequences; roughly 51% of them were counted only once. The ten largest make up about a fifth of the sample.

With regard to this clonotype: It has no known antigen specificity. The junction departs from germline at one end; a sequencing error may be responsible.

Sequenced input: blood. The V gene is TRBV12-3 or TRBV12-4 and the J gene is TRBJ2-3; TRBD2 is perhaps the D gene, given 5 matching bases. The TCR sequence derives from a woman aged 55 to 70 in good health. The DNA sequence reads TGTGCCAGCAGTCTATTGAGCCCTAGCACAGATGCGCAGTATTTT. Translated, this is CASSLLSPSTDAQYF.